The clone carrying this TCR beta chain has a single count. This sample stems from a study of T cell responses to AZD1222 COVID-19 vaccine. CDR1 and CDR2 from the germline V gene are SGHRS and YFSETQ. The CDR3 totals 15 residues. The V and J ends lost 2 bases and 2 bases respectively, with 11 bases between them. Here immunoSEQ multiplex PCR was the method, and the copy in TCRdb shows in-frame clones only, minus some. This table holds some 130,000 clones, roughly 84% found once. Sequencing used peripheral blood, obtained on day 0 of AZD1222 vaccination. V and J are TRBV5-1 and TRBJ2-1; D not resolved. The TCR comes from an adult in good health. This CDR3 reads CASSFTDLAYNEQFF. CDR3 sequence (DNA): TGCGCCAGCAGCTTCACAGATCTTGCCTACAATGAGCAGTTCTTC. The complete variable domain, with remaining parts taken from reference TRBV5-1 and TRBJ2-1, reads KAGVTQTPRYLIKTRGQQVTLSCSPISGHRSVSWYQQTPGQGLQFLFEYFSETQRNKGNFPGRFSGRQFSNSRSEMNVSTLELGDSALYLCASSFTDLAYNEQFFGPGTRLTVL.